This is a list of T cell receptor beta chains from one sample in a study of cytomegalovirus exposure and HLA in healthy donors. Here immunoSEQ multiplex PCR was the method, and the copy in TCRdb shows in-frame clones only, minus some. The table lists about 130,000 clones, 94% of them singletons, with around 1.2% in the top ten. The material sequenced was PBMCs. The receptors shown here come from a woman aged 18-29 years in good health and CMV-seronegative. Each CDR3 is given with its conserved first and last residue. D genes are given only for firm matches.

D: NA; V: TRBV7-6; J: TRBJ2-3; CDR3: CASSLDVIRDTQYF; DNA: TGTGCCAGCAGCTTAGATGTAATTCGAGATACGCAGTATTTT
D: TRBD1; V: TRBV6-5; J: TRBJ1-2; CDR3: CASSYGLGTGIYGYTF; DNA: TGTGCCAGCAGTTACGGTCTAGGGACAGGGATCTATGGCTACACCTTC
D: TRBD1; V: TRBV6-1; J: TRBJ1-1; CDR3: CASHRGTEAFF; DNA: TGTGCCAGCCACAGGGGCACTGAAGCTTTCTTT
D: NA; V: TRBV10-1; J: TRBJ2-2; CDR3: CASSESVPGDTGELFF; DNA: TGCGCCAGCAGTGAGTCAGTCCCCGGAGACACCGGGGAGCTGTTTTTT
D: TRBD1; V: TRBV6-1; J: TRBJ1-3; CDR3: CASRTTGLGNTIYF; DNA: TGTGCCAGCAGGACGACAGGGTTAGGAAACACCATATATTTT
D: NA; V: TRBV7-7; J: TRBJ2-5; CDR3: CASSLVAGPRETQYF; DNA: TGTGCCAGCAGCTTAGTGGCGGGACCTAGGGAGACCCAGTACTTC
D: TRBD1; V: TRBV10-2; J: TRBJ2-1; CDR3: CASTRDSYNEQFF; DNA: TGCGCCAGCACCCGGGACAGCTACAATGAGCAGTTCTTC
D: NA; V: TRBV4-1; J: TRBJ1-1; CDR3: CASSQGPEAFF; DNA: TGCGCCAGCAGCCAAGGGCCTGAAGCTTTCTTT
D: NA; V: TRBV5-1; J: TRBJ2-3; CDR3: CASSLDSRTDTQYF; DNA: TGCGCCAGCAGCCTGGACAGTCGCACAGATACGCAGTATTTT
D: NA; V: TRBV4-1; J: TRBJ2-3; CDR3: CASSNGQSSDTQYF; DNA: TGCGCCAGCAGCAACGGACAAAGTAGCGATACGCAGTATTTT